Detailed here is one TCR beta chain. What this receptor recognizes is not known. An end of the junction does not agree with germline; a read error may underlie this. Sequences SGHTA (CDR1) and FQGTGA (CDR2) are obtained from the germline V gene. Including cysteine and phenylalanine, the CDR3 has 12 amino acids. Left in the record is the CDR3 DNA by itself, 36 bases read in frame from the first base. The data originate from a study of blood T cell repertoires in COVID-19 (dated by TCRdb to about 2020). About the investigation overall: Samples covering the acute and convalescent phases of COVID-19 were provided by collaborators in the United States, Italy and Spain. The sample metadata nearly always contained a de-identified subject ID, COVID-19 status, age in years and sex. Samples came from the ongoing ImmuneRACE study (first 160 participants) plus 1,254 subjects from 6 global collaborators. Where HLA class I and class II types were available, the types were taken from metadata supplied by the sample provider, not from assay-based typing. The repertoires were made available in a free public database intended to serve as a resource for research on the immune response to SARS-CoV-2. Deeply sampled blood TCRbeta repertoires from subjects exposed to, actively infected with, or recovered from COVID-19 were included in the dataset. The material from the prospective study consisted of cDNA or gDNA derived from T cells, B-cell-depleted T cells, or PBMCs.

Collaborating institutions collected whole blood in K2EDTA tubes following their own protocols. For TCRbeta analysis, collaborators shipped samples in one of three forms: frozen whole blood, isolated PBMCs, or DNA extracted from either of those sample types. TCRbeta CDR3 regions were amplified from genomic DNA using the immunoSEQ Assay, a bias-controlled multiplex PCR. The authors' analysis ran thus. Nucleated cell counts per sample were estimated from amplification of reference gene primers within the assay. Sequence reads were collapsed and filtered to measure the absolute abundance of every unique TCRbeta CDR3 rearrangement. For each sample, productive Simpson clonality was calculated by taking the square root of Simpson's diversity index across productive rearrangements. TCRdb took this table from immuneACCESS and kept in-frame rearrangements with V and J called. Such tables lack part of the clones; where checked against another copy, unresolved V genes explain under half of the gap, and the rest is unexplained. The DNA was the basis for D and trimming; V, J and clone size are from that table. Within this sample are 200,000 to 250,000 clones, with around 87% of them counted one time only. The ten largest account for approximately 3% of the sample.

The investigation overall reported the following: The amount of clinical and demographic metadata varied by source and participant and was provided uncurated.

This TCR was sampled from a man in his fifties or sixties with acute or convalescent COVID-19. The sample taken for sequencing was peripheral blood. The sequence is built from TRBV7-3 and TRBJ1-1, with 7 central nucleotides matching TRBD1. In nucleotide form, the sequence is TGTGCCAGCAGCGCGATGACAGGGTCCCCACTCTTT. Its protein reads: CASSAMTGSPLF.